Sequencing of this T cell receptor beta chain was carried out in a study of blood T cell repertoires in COVID-19 (dated by TCRdb to about 2020). About the full investigation: Samples covering the acute and convalescent phases of COVID-19 were provided by collaborators in the United States, Italy and Spain. The material from the prospective study consisted of cDNA or gDNA derived from T cells, B-cell-depleted T cells, or PBMCs. Deeply sampled blood TCRbeta repertoires from subjects exposed to, actively infected with, or recovered from COVID-19 were included in the dataset. The repertoires were released in a freely available public database meant as a resource for research on the immune response to SARS-CoV-2. The samples were drawn from the first 160 participants of the ongoing ImmuneRACE study and from 1,254 subjects provided by 6 global collaborators. A de-identified subject ID, COVID-19 status, age in years and sex were almost always included in the sample metadata. Where available, HLA class I and class II types were obtained from metadata supplied by the sample provider rather than from assay-based typing.

This clone occurred a few times. Its antigen is still unknown. No base qualities exist here, and no much larger clone lies one base off it. The paper as a whole reports these results and caveats: The amount of clinical and demographic metadata varied by source and participant and was provided uncurated.

Another Seattle source contributed samples from volunteer blood donors who had recovered from COVID-19. Whole blood was collected in K2EDTA tubes by collaborating institutions according to the institutions' own protocols. For TCRbeta analysis, collaborator samples were shipped as frozen whole blood, as isolated PBMCs, or as DNA extracted from either sample type. The CDR3 runs 16 residues from the cysteine to the phenylalanine. Only the CDR3 part of the read is kept: 48 bases, read in frame from the first base. V is pared back by 6 bases and J by 0 bases, with 12 bases lying between the germline termini. In the germline V gene (reference sequence), CDR1 corresponds to MNHEY and CDR2 to SMNVEV. TCRbeta CDR3 regions were amplified from genomic DNA by means of the immunoSEQ Assay, a bias-controlled multiplex PCR. Concerning the study's data processing: The number of nucleated cells in each sample was estimated from the amplification of reference gene primers within the assay. Sequence reads were collapsed and filtered to measure the absolute abundance of every unique TCRbeta CDR3 rearrangement. For each sample, productive Simpson clonality was calculated as the square root of Simpson's diversity index across productive rearrangements. In TCRdb, the immuneACCESS table is reduced to in-frame sequences with V and J assigned. These tables do not hold every clone; where another copy was compared, an unresolved V gene accounts for under half, and the others remain unexplained. The DNA was the basis for D and trimming; V, J and clone size are from that table. This sample is represented by fewer than 350,000 clones; approximately 83% of them were singletons. Approximately 2% of the sample is taken by the ten largest.

Here the chain combines TRBV27 and TRBJ1-6; no D gene can be assigned with confidence. Material: peripheral blood. The sequence was collected from a woman under 40 who had recovered from COVID-19. At the DNA level, the sequence is TGTGCCAGCAGCCCTGCGGGGAGCTCCTATAATTCACCCCTCCACTTT. It is translated as CASSPAGSSYNSPLHF.